These 13 T cell receptor beta chains share one sample of origin, sequenced in a study of shared clonotypes between healthy human individuals. The repertoire was sequenced with immunoSEQ multiplex PCR; TCRdb's copy has only in-frame clones and lacks some. The repertoire holds about 2.2 million clones, roughly 91% seen once, with 1.5% to 2% in the top ten. Terminally differentiated effector memory CD45RA+ cells were left out of the naive CD8 fraction, which was CD45RO-negative and positively selected for CCR7. Sequenced material: naive CD8+ T cells from PBMCs. The receptors here all came from a man aged 18 to 30 in good health. Some clones in this sample may be carry-over from other donors' samples.

As regards this clone: Other DNA sequences in the same sample also yield this CDR3. This sequence joins TRBV19 and TRBJ2-1; D remains unclear. CDR1 and CDR2 from the germline V gene are LNHDA and SQIVND (reference sequence). The CDR3 length is 12 residues. V shed 3 bases and J shed 3 bases, with 3 bases lying between them. CDR3 in DNA: TGTGCCAGTAGTATTAGCTACAATGAGCAGTTCTTC. Translation: CASSISYNEQFF.

The CDR3, as DNA: TGTGCCAGCAGCTTAGCGTGGGCAACTAATGAAAAACTGTTTTTT. This encodes CASSLAWATNEKLFF. The chain uses TRBV7-6 and TRBJ1-4; no firm D call. The CDR3 is made up of 15 amino acids. Looked up from germline, CDR1 is SGHVS and CDR2 is FNYEAQ. V dropped 0 bases and J dropped 0 bases, with 5 bases sitting between them.

The chain is built from TRBV1 and TRBJ2-3; the table names TRBD2, a call not compared with the DNA. TRBV1 is a listed pseudogene. The CDR3 runs to 17 residues. The CDR3, as DNA: TGCACCAGCAGCCGAGAGCCTGAGCGGTACAGCACAGATACGCAGTATTTT. Its protein is CTSSREPERYSTDTQYF.

V and J are TRBV4-3 and TRBJ2-3, with TRBD2 identical over 10 bases. V dropped 2 bases and J dropped 2; count of bases not matched to a gene: 7. This CDR3 contains 17 residues. Germline CDR1 reads LGHNA; CDR2 reads YSLEER. CDR3 in amino acids: CASSQKLAGPNTDTQYF. The DNA for the CDR3 is TGCGCCAGCAGCCAAAAACTAGCGGGACCTAACACAGATACGCAGTATTTT.

The chain couples TRBV5-6 to TRBJ2-7, with a weak D call TRBD2 (6 bases). Germline CDR1 and CDR2: SGHDT and YYEEEE. Trimming pared 3 bases from V and 4 bases from J, leaving 8 bases between. This CDR3 is built from 12 residues. The DNA of the CDR3 is TGTGCCAGCAGCTGGAGGGCGTACGAGCAGTACTTC. Amino acid sequence: CASSWRAYEQYF.

The chain combines TRBV27 with TRBJ1-5; no clear D. Germline assignment: CDR1 MNHEY and CDR2 SMNVEV (reference sequence). CDR3 length: 14 amino acids. Trimming shortened V by 3 bases and J by 6 bases, and 12 bases separated the two germline ends. The DNA for the CDR3 is TGTGCCAGCAGTTTTCTGCCCCTCGGTCAGCCCCAGCATTTT. This codes for CASSFLPLGQPQHF.

This chain joins TRBV10-2 and TRBJ2-7, with unresolved D. This CDR3 has 13 residues. V was cut by 0 bases and J by 2 bases, with 5 bases left in between. Per the germline V gene, CDR1 is WSHSY and CDR2 is SAAADI. The CDR3 DNA reads as TGCGCCAGCAGTGAGTCGCGACCCTACGAGCAGTACTTC. Its protein product is CASSESRPYEQYF.

This chain uses TRBV5-6 with TRBJ1-2, with 7 bases fitting TRBD1. Germline V lookup: CDR1 SGHDT, CDR2 YYEEEE. The CDR3 totals 15 residues. The junction had 12 bases not matched to a gene; V was cut back by 2 bases and J by 8 bases. CDR3 coding DNA: TGTGCCAGCAGCTTATACGGCGCGGCAGGGGGAGGCTACACCTTC. Translating it yields CASSLYGAAGGGYTF.

The chain has TRBV27 and TRBJ2-5, with D perhaps matching TRBD2 (7 bases). Germline CDR1 is MNHEY and CDR2 is SMNVEV (reference sequence). The CDR3 is 13 residues long. Trimming removed 10 bases at V and 5 bases at J, with 17 bases between. The CDR3 reads CATAGGGLETQYF. In DNA form, the CDR3 reads TGTGCCACCGCAGGCGGGGGCCTGGAGACCCAGTACTTC.

This clone was observed a single time. The chain couples TRBV28 to TRBJ1-2; the match to TRBD1 covers 7 bases. Germline V gene sequence: CDR1 MDHEN, CDR2 SYDVKM. V gave up 3 bases and J gave up 6 bases; unmatched junction bases: 7. The CDR3 contains 14 residues. Written as DNA, the CDR3 is TGTGCCAGCAGTTTTAAAGGGGGCTCGGATGGCTACACCTTC. It translates to CASSFKGGSDGYTF.

The J gene is TRBJ1-5, the V gene TRBV27; D perhaps matches TRBD1 (5 bases). V was shortened by 2 bases and J by 9 bases, with 11 bases between the two germline ends. CDR3 length: 13 amino acids. CDR1 is MNHEY and CDR2 is SMNVEV in the germline V gene (reference sequence). In nucleotides, the CDR3 is TGTGCCAGCAGTTTAGGGGCCATCACGCCCCAGCATTTT. Its protein product is CASSLGAITPQHF.

The chain has TRBV6-1 and TRBJ1-2; D gene ambiguous. The V gene's germline CDR1 is MNHNS and CDR2 SASEGT. V shed 6 bases and J shed 3 bases, with 11 bases lying between them. This CDR3 has 13 amino acids. The DNA for the CDR3 is TGTGCCAGCAGCGGCGGGAACGACTATGGCTACACCTTC. Protein product: CASSGGNDYGYTF.

This sequence joins TRBV27 and TRBJ2-5; 7 nucleotides agree with TRBD2. CDR3 length equals 16 residues. Trimming at V came to 5 bases and at J to 0 bases, leaving 9 bases not matched to a gene. Germline CDR1 MNHEY, CDR2 SMNVEV (reference sequence). CDR3 DNA sequence: TGTGCCAGCAGTAGCGGGAAAGAGGGCTACCAAGAGACCCAGTACTTC. Its protein is CASSSGKEGYQETQYF.